This entry features one T cell receptor beta chain sequence. Per the germline V gene, CDR1 is LNHNV and CDR2 is YYDKDF (reference sequence). The CDR3 sequence is 15 residues long. Trimming took 0 bases from V and 4 from J, leaving 13 bases between them. These data originate in a study of blood T cells in healthy people across ages. A second PCR, run for about 7 to 12 cycles, used a sample-barcoded 5' primer plus a J-beta primer mix. TCRdb reprocessed the 5' RACE reads with MiXCR, giving one entry per CDR3 protein. The data contain about 780,000 distinct CDR3 sequences, roughly 25% of them singletons. These data also formed part of another study, on T cells of mothers and their children.

Sequencing was carried out using blood. The receptor comes from a boy between 10 and 17 years old in good health. V is TRBV15 and J is TRBJ2-7; no firm D call. CDR3 nucleotides: TGTGCCACCAGCAGAGATCCCAGATCATCGTACGAGCAGTACTTC. Encoded protein: CATSRDPRSSYEQYF.